One and the same sample provided the 31 T cell receptor beta chains below, sequenced in a study of breast tumors, draining lymph nodes, adjacent tissues. Samples came from axillary lymph nodes draining the breast cancer. TCRdb re-called the multiplex PCR reads with MiXCR, one entry per CDR3 protein. The sample shows roughly 80,000 distinct CDR3 sequences, about 21% of them seen only once. The specimen was axillary lymph node tissue. These receptors were taken from a female donor with breast cancer. Some clones in this sample may be carry-over from other donors' samples.

This clonotype was detected many times. The chain links TRBV15 to TRBJ2-7; TRBD2 matches at 13 bases. Germline V gene lookup returns CDR1 LNHNV and CDR2 YYDKDF (reference sequence). The CDR3 is made up of 15 amino acids. The trim removed 1 base at V and 5 bases at J, leaving 2 bases unmatched. The DNA of the CDR3 is TGTGCCACCAGCAGAGGGACTAGCGGGAGCAACGAGCAGTACTTC. This sequence encodes CATSRGTSGSNEQYF. Complete variable domain (other parts from reference TRBV15 and TRBJ2-7): DAMVIQNPRYQVTQFGKPVTLSCSQTLNHNVMYWYQQKSSQAPKLLFHYYDKDFNNEADTPDNFQSRRPNTSFCFLDIRSPGLGDTAMYLCATSRGTSGSNEQYFGPGTRLTVT.

About this clonotype: Given a much more abundant clone one base away, this may be a read error. The V and J genes are TRBV24-1 and TRBJ2-1, with 8 bases fitting TRBD2. V lost 10 bases and J lost 9; bases outside the gene matches: 7. Germline values: CDR1 KGHDR, CDR2 SFDVKD. The CDR3 has 12 residues. This CDR3 reads CATSSGTCEQFF. The CDR3 DNA reads TGTGCCACAAGTAGCGGGACGTGTGAGCAGTTCTTC.

Many counts were recorded for this clonotype. The J gene is TRBJ2-2, the V gene TRBV24-1, with D possibly TRBD2 on 7 matching bases. The CDR3 contains 15 residues. Germline V lookup: CDR1 KGHDR, CDR2 SFDVKD. V lost 9 bases, J lost 0 bases, and 13 bases lay in between. CDR3 DNA sequence: TGTGCCACCGGGGGGGCCGGACCGAACACCGGGGAGCTGTTTTTT. Protein sequence: CATGGAGPNTGELFF.

Many counts were recorded for this clonotype. This chain uses TRBV12-3 or TRBV12-4 with TRBJ2-7; D not certain. V was shortened by 2 bases and J by 4 bases, with 9 bases between the two germline ends. This CDR3 has 13 amino acids. This CDR3 reads CASSLSVGYEQYF. CDR3 nucleotides: TGTGCCAGCAGTTTAAGCGTGGGTTACGAGCAGTACTTC.

This clonotype is medium-sized by share. CDR3 sequence reads: CASSPLSGEQYF. CDR3 DNA: TGTGCCAGCAGCCCACTTTCTGGCGAGCAGTACTTC. The chain joins TRBV7-2 to TRBJ2-7; D is ambiguous. Germline assignment: CDR1 SGHTA and CDR2 FQGNSA. The V gene lost 5 bases and the J gene lost 6 bases, with 11 bases spanning the gap. There are 12 residues in the CDR3.

This clonotype was counted ten times or more. The V call is TRBV4-2, the J call TRBJ2-3; 11 bases fit TRBD2. The CDR3 is made up of 17 amino acids. V shed 0 bases and J 6 bases; nucleotides not matched to a gene: 8. Germline CDR1 LGHNA, CDR2 YNFKEQ. The CDR3 coding sequence is TGTGCCAGCAGCCAAGATAGGCTAGCGGGAGGACGGGATACGCAGTATTTT. Protein product: CASSQDRLAGGRDTQYF.

There are many counts of this clonotype. The J gene is TRBJ2-3, the V gene TRBV9, with 7 bases that match TRBD2. J lost 4 bases, V lost 0 bases, and 5 bases had no gene match. The CDR3 sequence is 15 residues long. The germline CDR1 and CDR2 sequences are SGDLS and YYNGEE. The CDR3 sequence: CASSVGGGGSDTQYF. The CDR3 nucleotides read TGTGCCAGCAGCGTAGGGGGGGGTGGATCAGATACGCAGTATTTT.

This clonotype was seen at least ten times. The CDR3 reads CASSQEKPGTMYEQYF. The CDR3, as DNA: TGTGCCAGCAGCCAAGAGAAACCCGGGACTATGTATGAGCAGTACTTC. The V and J genes are TRBV4-2 and TRBJ2-7; 7 nucleotides line up with TRBD2. The ends lost 0 bases at V and 7 bases at J; junction bases unmatched: 12. CDR1 LGHNA and CDR2 YNFKEQ come from the germline V gene. This CDR3 comprises 16 residues.

The table lists this clonotype with many counts. This chain links TRBV14 with TRBJ2-7; possible D gene TRBD1, 6 bases. The CDR3 extends over 15 amino acids. V shed 1 base and J shed 4 bases, with 14 bases lying between them. The germline V gene encodes CDR1 SGHDN and CDR2 FVKESK. The CDR3 here is CASSQGQGQAYEQYF. Here the CDR3 DNA reads TGTGCCAGCAGCCAAGGCCAGGGGCAGGCGTACGAGCAGTACTTC. The variable domain in full, completed from reference TRBV14 and TRBJ2-7, reads EAGVTQFPSHSVIEKGQTVTLRCDPISGHDNLYWYRRVMGKEIKFLLHFVKESKQDESGMPNNRFLAERTGGTYSTLKVQPAELEDSGVYFCASSQGQGQAYEQYFGPGTRLTVT.

This sequence joins TRBV9 and TRBJ1-3, with TRBD1 matching 7 bases. The germline CDR1 and CDR2 sequences are SGDLS and YYNGEE. The junction had 13 bases not matched to a gene; V was cut back by 4 bases and J by 9 bases. This CDR3 region has 15 residues. Written as DNA, the CDR3 is TGTGCCAGCAGCAAAACAGGGGACTCTAGAAGCACCATATATTTT. Encoded protein: CASSKTGDSRSTIYF.

Ten or more counts support this clonotype. The chain recombines TRBV7-2 with TRBJ2-5; TRBD2 agrees at 10 bases. Germline CDR1 is SGHTA and CDR2 is FQGNSA. The length of the CDR3 is 12 residues. J was trimmed by 4 bases and V by 11 bases; bases with no gene match: 4. CDR3 nucleotide sequence: TGTGCCTCCCGACTAGCGGGAGAGACCCAGTACTTC. As protein: CASRLAGETQYF.

Points on this clonotype: One end of the junction varies from germline; a read error may be responsible. J is TRBJ2-2 and V is TRBV7-6, with D possibly matching TRBD2 (6 bases). Germline CDR1 SGHVS, CDR2 FNYEAQ. CDR3 length equals 15 residues. As DNA, the CDR3 is TGTGCCAGCAGCTTACTAGCAGGAGGTGGCGGGGAGCTGTCTTTT. It encodes CASSLLAGGGGELSF.

This clonotype was picked up a small number of times. The chain couples TRBV27 to TRBJ1-5; D ambiguous. Per germline, CDR1 MNHEY and CDR2 SMNVEV (reference sequence). This CDR3 region has 13 residues. Deletions cut 3 bases from V and 0 bases from J, with 3 bases between. The CDR3 protein is CASSFLSNQPQHF. The CDR3 DNA reads TGTGCCAGCAGTTTCCTTAGCAATCAGCCCCAGCATTTT.

This clonotype was found a few times. The chain is built from TRBV6-1 and TRBJ2-1; D gene unclear. CDR1 MNHNS and CDR2 SASEGT come from the germline V gene. V shed 8 bases and J shed 4 bases, with 3 bases lying between them. This CDR3 has 10 residues. In nucleotides, the CDR3 is TGTGCCAGCTGGTACAATGAGCAGTTCTTC. Translation: CASWYNEQFF.

This clonotype was observed many times. This sequence joins TRBV2 and TRBJ2-1; D call uncertain. In germline, CDR1 is SNHLY, CDR2 FYNNEI. Trimming pared 4 bases from V and 8 bases from J, leaving 6 bases between. CDR3 length: 11 amino acids. This CDR3 is CASSGLDEQFF. Here the CDR3 DNA reads TGTGCCAGCAGTGGCCTGGATGAGCAGTTCTTC.

Comments on this clonotype: A much larger clone lies one base from this, so it may be a read error. As the CDR3 is not closed by the conserved phenylalanine or tryptophan, this likely results from a read error. V and J are TRBV27 and TRBJ2-7, with 8 bases that match TRBD1. From germline, CDR1 is MNHEY and CDR2 SMNVEV (reference sequence). The length of the CDR3 is 14 residues. V shed 8 bases and J 3 bases; nucleotides not matched to a gene: 9. The CDR3 bases are TGTGCCAGCGCCGAGGGCACAGGGGGCTACGAGCAGTACCTC. It translates to CASAEGTGGYEQYL.

This clonotype came up many times. V usage is TRBV19 and J usage is TRBJ2-3; possible D gene TRBD1, 6 bases. V shed 1 base and J shed 0 bases, with 8 bases lying between them. Germline values: CDR1 LNHDA, CDR2 SQIVND (reference sequence). The CDR3 spans 15 residues. For the CDR3, the DNA is TGTGCCAGTAGTATAGTGCAGGGGAGCACAGATACGCAGTATTTT. It is translated as CASSIVQGSTDTQYF.

This clonotype was seen repeatedly, ten times or more. The V and J genes are TRBV6-6 and TRBJ2-1; D remains ambiguous. The CDR3 is made up of 13 amino acids. V lost 7 bases to trimming and J lost 8 bases, with 15 bases between them. Germline CDR1 and CDR2: MNHNY and SVGAGI (reference sequence). The CDR3 here is CASTLRSGHEQFF. The CDR3 nucleotides are TGTGCCAGCACCCTGCGATCGGGTCATGAGCAGTTCTTC.

This clonotype was seen more than once but under ten times. The gene calls are TRBV28 and TRBJ1-3; D is ambiguous. The CDR3 is made up of 13 amino acids. The V gene lost 4 bases and the J gene lost 2 bases, with 6 bases spanning the gap. CDR1 and CDR2 from the germline V gene are MDHEN and SYDVKM. In DNA, the CDR3 is TGTGCCAGCAGTTCCTCGGCTGGAAACACCATATATTTT. Translated, it gives CASSSSAGNTIYF. Supplemented by reference TRBV28 and TRBJ1-3, the full variable domain reads DVKVTQSSRYLVKRTGEKVFLECVQDMDHENMFWYRQDPGLGLRLIYFSYDVKMKEKGDIPEGYSVSREKKERFSLILESASTNQTSMYLCASSSSAGNTIYFGEGSWLTVV.

This clonotype has ten or more counts. The chain is built from TRBV24-1 and TRBJ2-3; D is ambiguous. CDR3 length equals 13 residues. Germline CDR1 reads KGHDR; CDR2 reads SFDVKD. Trimming removed 4 bases at V and 0 bases at J, with 4 bases between. CDR3 bases: TGTGCCACCAGTGAACCTAGCACAGATACGCAGTATTTT. It translates to CATSEPSTDTQYF.

As to this clonotype: Germline and junction disagree at one end, which may indicate a read error. The V call is TRBV9, the J call TRBJ1-1; D is possibly TRBD1 (6 bases). Germline V lookup: CDR1 SGDLS, CDR2 YYNGEE. The CDR3 totals 17 residues. CDR3 DNA: TGTGCCAACAGCGTAGGGGGGATTGGGCGGTGGGACACTGAAGCTTTCTTT. Residues: CANSVGGIGRWDTEAFF.

The sample holds a few counts of this clonotype. The V and J genes are TRBV20-1 and TRBJ2-4; D is possibly TRBD1 (7 bases). Germline V lookup: CDR1 DFQATT, CDR2 SNEGSKA (reference sequence). V lost 4 bases and J lost 8, with 18 bases in between. This CDR3 comprises 14 residues. The DNA for the CDR3 is TGCAGTGCTATACGGGACAGCCCGGGGGACATTCAGTACTTC. As protein: CSAIRDSPGDIQYF.

To note about this clonotype: A read error may be the cause here, since a much bigger clone is one base away. No conserved phenylalanine or tryptophan ends this CDR3, so it is likely a read error. The chain has TRBV6-5 and TRBJ2-7; the D is unclear. The CDR3 sequence is 13 residues long. The V end lost 0 bases, the J end lost 4 bases, and 7 bases lay between the germline ends. Looked up from germline, CDR1 is MNHEY and CDR2 is SVGAGI. The CDR3 coding sequence is TGTGCCAGCAGTTACTCCGGAAAGTACGAGCAGTACCTC. It codes for CASSYSGKYEQYL.

Only one count was recorded for this clonotype. Just one base apart from a much larger clone, this may be a read error. This CDR3 fails to terminate in the conserved phenylalanine or tryptophan, so it likely reflects a read error. The V gene is TRBV19, the J gene TRBJ2-7; TRBD1 aligns across 9 bases. Germline CDR1 reads LNHDA; CDR2 reads SQIVND (reference sequence). The CDR3 covers 13 residues. The trim removed 5 bases at V and 4 bases at J, leaving 3 bases unmatched. In DNA form, the CDR3 reads TGTGCCAGTAGTCAGACAGGGGGGTACGAGCAGTACTCC. As protein: CASSQTGGYEQYS.

This clonotype was counted many times. V and J are TRBV7-2 and TRBJ1-5; D uncertain. V lost 5 bases to trimming and J lost 4 bases, with 9 bases between them. Looked up from germline, CDR1 is SGHTA and CDR2 is FQGNSA. There are 13 residues in the CDR3. CDR3: CASSPDGNQPQHF. The CDR3 nucleotides are TGTGCCAGCAGCCCCGACGGAAATCAGCCCCAGCATTTT. Full variable domain (missing parts from reference TRBV7-2 and TRBJ1-5): GAGVSQSPSNKVTEKGKDVELRCDPISGHTALYWYRQSLGQGLEFLIYFQGNSAPDKSGLPSDRFSAERTGGSVSTLTIQRTQQEDSAVYLCASSPDGNQPQHFGDGTRLSIL.

This clonotype was recorded many times. The chain joins TRBV20-1 to TRBJ2-7, with 10 nucleotides matching TRBD1. V was clipped by 3 bases and J by 3 bases; unmatched bases: 5. The V gene's germline CDR1 is DFQATT and CDR2 SNEGSKA (reference sequence). CDR3 length: 14 residues. CDR3 sequence: CSARGQGNNYEQYF. The CDR3 DNA is TGCAGTGCTAGGGGACAGGGGAACAACTACGAGCAGTACTTC.

This clonotype has ten or more counts. J is TRBJ2-3 and V is TRBV5-6; D is undetermined. This CDR3 has 14 amino acids. Germline CDR1 and CDR2: SGHDT and YYEEEE. Trimming took 4 bases from V and 0 from J, leaving 9 bases between them. CDR3 region: CASSNGPSTDTQYF. The CDR3 nucleotides are TGTGCCAGCAGCAACGGACCAAGCACAGATACGCAGTATTTT.

This clonotype has only one observation. The conserved phenylalanine or tryptophan is not found at the CDR3 terminus, so this likely reflects a read error. CDR3 nucleotide sequence: TGTGCCAGCAGCTTTACCGAGACAGGGTTCCTCGAGCAGTACCTC. Its translation is CASSFTETGFLEQYL. The genes are TRBV5-5 and TRBJ2-7, with 7 bases that match TRBD1. Germline trimming cut 2 bases from V and 6 bases from J; bases unmatched to any gene: 11. CDR1 is SGHKS and CDR2 is YYEKEE in the germline V gene (reference sequence). This CDR3 has 15 residues.

This clonotype was detected many times. V gene TRBV25-1 combines with J gene TRBJ2-7, with a possible D match to TRBD2 (5 bases). CDR3 length: 13 residues. CDR1 is MGHDK, CDR2 SYGVNS, per germline. The V gene lost 5 bases and the J gene lost 7 bases, with 15 bases spanning the gap. The CDR3 region is CASSRSSQDEQYF. The CDR3 nucleotides are TGTGCCAGCAGTAGGTCTAGCCAGGATGAGCAGTACTTC.

In the case of this clonotype: A much bigger clone sits one base away, suggesting this may be a read error. The chain carries TRBV6-2 or TRBV6-3 and TRBJ2-1; maybe TRBD2 (5 bases). The germline V gene encodes CDR1 MNHEY and CDR2 SVGEGT. This CDR3 is built from 14 residues. This chain's CDR3 is CASSTLASYNEQSF. The CDR3 DNA reads TGTGCCAGCAGTACTCTAGCCTCCTACAATGAGCAGTCCTTC.

This clonotype was counted at least ten times. The rearrangement uses TRBV20-1 and TRBJ2-1; TRBD2 agrees at 10 bases. CDR3 length: 15 residues. The trim removed 3 bases at V and 10 bases at J, leaving 12 bases unmatched. Germline V gene sequence: CDR1 DFQATT, CDR2 SNEGSKA (reference sequence). CDR3: CSASRPSGRPSEQFF. The CDR3 DNA reads TGCAGTGCTAGTCGTCCTAGCGGGAGACCCTCGGAGCAGTTCTTC.